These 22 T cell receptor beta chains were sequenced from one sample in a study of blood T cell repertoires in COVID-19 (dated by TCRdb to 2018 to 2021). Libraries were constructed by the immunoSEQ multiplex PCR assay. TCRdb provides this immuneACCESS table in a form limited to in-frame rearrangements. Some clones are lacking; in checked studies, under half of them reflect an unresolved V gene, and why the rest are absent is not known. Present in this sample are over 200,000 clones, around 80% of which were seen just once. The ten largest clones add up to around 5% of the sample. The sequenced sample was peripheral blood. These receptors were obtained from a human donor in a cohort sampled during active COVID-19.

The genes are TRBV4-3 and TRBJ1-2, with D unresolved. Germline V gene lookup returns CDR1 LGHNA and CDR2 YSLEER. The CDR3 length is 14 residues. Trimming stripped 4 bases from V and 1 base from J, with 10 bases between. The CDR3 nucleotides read TGCGCCAGCAGCCCCCTGGCAGATAACTATGGCTACACCTTC. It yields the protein CASSPLADNYGYTF.

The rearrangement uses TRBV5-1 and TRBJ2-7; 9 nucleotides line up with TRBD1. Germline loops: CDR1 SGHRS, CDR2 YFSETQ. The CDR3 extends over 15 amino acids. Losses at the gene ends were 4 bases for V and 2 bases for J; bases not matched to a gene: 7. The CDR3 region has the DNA TGCGCCAGCAGCACGGAGGGGACAGGGCCCTACGAGCAGTACTTC. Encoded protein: CASSTEGTGPYEQYF.

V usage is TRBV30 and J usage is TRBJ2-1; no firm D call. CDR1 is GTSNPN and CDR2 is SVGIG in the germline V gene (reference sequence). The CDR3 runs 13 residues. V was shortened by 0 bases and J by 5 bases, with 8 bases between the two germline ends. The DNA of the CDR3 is TGTGCCTGGAGTGTACGTAGCCACAATGAGCAGTTCTTC. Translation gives CAWSVRSHNEQFF.

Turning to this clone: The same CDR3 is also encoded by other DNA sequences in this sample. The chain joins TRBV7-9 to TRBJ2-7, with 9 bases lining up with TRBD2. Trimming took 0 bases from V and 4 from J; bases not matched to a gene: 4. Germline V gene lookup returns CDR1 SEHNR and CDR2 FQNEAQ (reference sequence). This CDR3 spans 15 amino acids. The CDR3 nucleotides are TGTGCCAGCAGCTTAGCCGGCGGGGGGGTATACGAGCAGTACTTC. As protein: CASSLAGGGVYEQYF.

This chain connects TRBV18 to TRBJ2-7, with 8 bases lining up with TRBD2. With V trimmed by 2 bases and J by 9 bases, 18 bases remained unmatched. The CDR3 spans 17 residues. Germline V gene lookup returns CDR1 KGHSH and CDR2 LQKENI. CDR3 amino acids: CASSPAALTAGAPGQYF. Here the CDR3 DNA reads TGTGCCAGCTCACCAGCGGCCCTAACAGCGGGGGCCCCGGGGCAGTACTTC.

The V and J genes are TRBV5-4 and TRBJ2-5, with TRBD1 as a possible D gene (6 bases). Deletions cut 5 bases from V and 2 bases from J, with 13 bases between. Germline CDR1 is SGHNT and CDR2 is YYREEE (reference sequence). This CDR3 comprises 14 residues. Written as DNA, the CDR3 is TGTGCCAGCAGACCTACAGGGAGTCAAGAGACCCAGTACTTC. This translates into CASRPTGSQETQYF. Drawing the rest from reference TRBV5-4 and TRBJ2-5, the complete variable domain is ETGVTQSPTHLIKTRGQQVTLRCSSQSGHNTVSWYQQALGQGPQFIFQYYREEENGRGNFPPRFSGLQFPNYSSELNVNALELDDSALYLCASRPTGSQETQYFGPGTRLLVL.

CDR3 sequence: CASSLAPADTQYF. The DNA of the CDR3 is TGTGCCAGCAGCTTAGCCCCAGCAGATACGCAGTATTTT. The rearrangement joins TRBV7-2 to TRBJ2-3, with D hard to call. Germline CDR1 SGHTA, CDR2 FQGNSA. Trimming shortened V by 0 bases and J by 4 bases, and 5 bases separated the two germline ends. The CDR3 spans 13 residues. Looking up the rest from reference TRBV7-2 and TRBJ2-3 gives the full variable domain: GAGVSQSPSNKVTEKGKDVELRCDPISGHTALYWYRQSLGQGLEFLIYFQGNSAPDKSGLPSDRFSAERTGGSVSTLTIQRTQQEDSAVYLCASSLAPADTQYFGPGTRLTVL.

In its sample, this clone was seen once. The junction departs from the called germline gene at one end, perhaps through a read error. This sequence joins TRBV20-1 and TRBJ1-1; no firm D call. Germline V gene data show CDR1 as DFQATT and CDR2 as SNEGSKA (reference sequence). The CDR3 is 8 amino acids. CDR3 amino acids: CSARSNIF. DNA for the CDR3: TGCAGTGCTCGGAGCAATATCTTT.

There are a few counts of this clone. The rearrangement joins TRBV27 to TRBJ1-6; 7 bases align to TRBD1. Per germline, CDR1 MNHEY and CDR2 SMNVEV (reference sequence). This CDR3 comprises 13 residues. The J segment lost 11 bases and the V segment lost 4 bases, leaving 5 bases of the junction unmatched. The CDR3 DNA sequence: TGTGCCAGCAGTTCCTACAGGGGTCCACCCCTCCACTTT. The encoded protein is CASSSYRGPPLHF.

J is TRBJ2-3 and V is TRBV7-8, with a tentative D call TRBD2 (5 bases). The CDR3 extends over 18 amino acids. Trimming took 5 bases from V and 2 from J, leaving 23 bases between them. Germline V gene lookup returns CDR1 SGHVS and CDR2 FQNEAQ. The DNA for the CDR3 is TGTGCCAGCAGCCCCCGGGCTTCAACGTTGAGGGCCACAGATACGCAGTATTTT. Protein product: CASSPRASTLRATDTQYF.

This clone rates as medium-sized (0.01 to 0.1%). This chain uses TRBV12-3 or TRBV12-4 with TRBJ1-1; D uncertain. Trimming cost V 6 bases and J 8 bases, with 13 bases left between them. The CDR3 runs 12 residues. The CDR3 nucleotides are TGTGCCAGCAGCCCTTCGGACTGGGAAGCTTTCTTT. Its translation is CASSPSDWEAFF.

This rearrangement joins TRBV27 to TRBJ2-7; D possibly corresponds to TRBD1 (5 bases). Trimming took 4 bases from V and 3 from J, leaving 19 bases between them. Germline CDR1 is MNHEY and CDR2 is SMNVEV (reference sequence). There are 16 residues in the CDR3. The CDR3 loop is CASSSPGRDPFYEQYF. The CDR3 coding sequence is TGTGCCAGCAGTTCCCCGGGCAGGGATCCGTTCTACGAGCAGTACTTC.

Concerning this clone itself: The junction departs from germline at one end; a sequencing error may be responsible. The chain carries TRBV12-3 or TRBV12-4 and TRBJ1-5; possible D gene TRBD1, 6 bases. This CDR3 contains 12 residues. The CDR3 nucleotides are TGTGCCAGCAGTTTAGGCGGAGGCAGGGGAGCTTTT. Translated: CASSLGGGRGAF.

The DNA for the CDR3 is TGTGCCAGCACCCCCAGCGGGAGGACAGATACGCAGTATTTT. It translates to CASTPSGRTDTQYF. This chain connects TRBV28 to TRBJ2-3, with TRBD2 matching 9 bases. The CDR3 has 14 residues. The V gene end was trimmed by 7 bases and the J gene end by 3 bases; junction bases not matched to a gene: 5. Germline loops: CDR1 MDHEN, CDR2 SYDVKM.

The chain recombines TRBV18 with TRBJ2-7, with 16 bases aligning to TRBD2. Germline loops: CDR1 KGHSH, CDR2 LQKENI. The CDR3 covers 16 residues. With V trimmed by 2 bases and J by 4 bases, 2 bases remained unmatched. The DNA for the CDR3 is TGTGCCAGCTCACCAGGGGGACTAGCGGGAGGGTACGAGCAGTACTTC. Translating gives CASSPGGLAGGYEQYF. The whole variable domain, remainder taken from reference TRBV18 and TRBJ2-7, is NAGVMQNPRHLVRRRGQEARLRCSPMKGHSHVYWYRQLPEEGLKFMVYLQKENIIDESGMPKERFSAEFPKEGPSILRIQQVVRGDSAAYFCASSPGGLAGGYEQYFGPGTRLTVT.

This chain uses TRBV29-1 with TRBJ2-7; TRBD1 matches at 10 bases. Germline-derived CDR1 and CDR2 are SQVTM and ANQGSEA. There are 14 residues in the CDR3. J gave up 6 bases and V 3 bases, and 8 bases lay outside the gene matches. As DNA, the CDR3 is TGCAGCGTTGACAGTCGGGACAGGGGCGGCGAGCAGTACTTC. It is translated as CSVDSRDRGGEQYF.

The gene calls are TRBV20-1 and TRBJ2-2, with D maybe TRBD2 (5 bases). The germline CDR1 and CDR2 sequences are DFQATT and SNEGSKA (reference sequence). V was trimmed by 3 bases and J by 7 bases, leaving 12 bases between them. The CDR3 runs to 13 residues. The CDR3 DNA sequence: TGCAGTGCTAGTGAGGGAGTTGGCGGGGAGCTGTTTTTT. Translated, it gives CSASEGVGGELFF.

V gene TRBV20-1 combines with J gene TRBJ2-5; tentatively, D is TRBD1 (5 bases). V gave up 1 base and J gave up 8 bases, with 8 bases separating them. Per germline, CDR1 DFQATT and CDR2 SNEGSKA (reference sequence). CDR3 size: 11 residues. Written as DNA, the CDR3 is TGCAGTGCTAGAGTGACAGTAACCCAGTACTTC. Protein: CSARVTVTQYF.

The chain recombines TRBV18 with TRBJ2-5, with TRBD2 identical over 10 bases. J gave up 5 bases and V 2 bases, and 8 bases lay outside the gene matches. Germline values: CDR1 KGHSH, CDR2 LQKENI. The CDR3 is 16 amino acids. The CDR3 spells CASSPSRLAGDETQYF. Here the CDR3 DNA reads TGTGCCAGCTCACCAAGTCGCCTAGCGGGAGACGAGACCCAGTACTTC.

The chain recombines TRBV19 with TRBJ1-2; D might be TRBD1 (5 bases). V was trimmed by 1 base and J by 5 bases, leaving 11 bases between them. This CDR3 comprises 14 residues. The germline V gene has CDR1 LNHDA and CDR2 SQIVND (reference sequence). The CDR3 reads CASSIGQGWYGYTF. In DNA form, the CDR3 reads TGTGCCAGTAGTATAGGGCAGGGTTGGTATGGCTACACCTTC. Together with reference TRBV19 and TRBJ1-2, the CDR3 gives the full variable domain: DGGITQSPKYLFRKEGQNVTLSCEQNLNHDAMYWYRQDPGQGLRLIYYSQIVNDFQKGDIAEGYSVSREKKESFPLTVTSAQKNPTAFYLCASSIGQGWYGYTFGSGTRLTVV.

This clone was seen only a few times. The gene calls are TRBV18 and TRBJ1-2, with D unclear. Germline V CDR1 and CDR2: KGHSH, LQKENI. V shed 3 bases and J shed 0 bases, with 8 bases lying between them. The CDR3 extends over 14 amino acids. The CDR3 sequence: CASSPQESNYGYTF. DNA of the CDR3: TGTGCCAGCTCACCCCAGGAATCTAACTATGGCTACACCTTC. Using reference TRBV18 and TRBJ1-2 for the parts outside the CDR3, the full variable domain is NAGVMQNPRHLVRRRGQEARLRCSPMKGHSHVYWYRQLPEEGLKFMVYLQKENIIDESGMPKERFSAEFPKEGPSILRIQQVVRGDSAAYFCASSPQESNYGYTFGSGTRLTVV.

CDR3 sequence: CASSSLAGSSTDTQYF. DNA for the CDR3: TGTGCCAGCAGCTCTTTAGCGGGGTCTAGCACAGATACGCAGTATTTT. The V call is TRBV9, the J call TRBJ2-3, with TRBD2 identical over 8 bases. CDR1 is SGDLS and CDR2 is YYNGEE in the germline V gene. The V and J ends lost 4 bases and 0 bases, in that order; junction bases with no gene match: 7. The CDR3 spans 16 residues.